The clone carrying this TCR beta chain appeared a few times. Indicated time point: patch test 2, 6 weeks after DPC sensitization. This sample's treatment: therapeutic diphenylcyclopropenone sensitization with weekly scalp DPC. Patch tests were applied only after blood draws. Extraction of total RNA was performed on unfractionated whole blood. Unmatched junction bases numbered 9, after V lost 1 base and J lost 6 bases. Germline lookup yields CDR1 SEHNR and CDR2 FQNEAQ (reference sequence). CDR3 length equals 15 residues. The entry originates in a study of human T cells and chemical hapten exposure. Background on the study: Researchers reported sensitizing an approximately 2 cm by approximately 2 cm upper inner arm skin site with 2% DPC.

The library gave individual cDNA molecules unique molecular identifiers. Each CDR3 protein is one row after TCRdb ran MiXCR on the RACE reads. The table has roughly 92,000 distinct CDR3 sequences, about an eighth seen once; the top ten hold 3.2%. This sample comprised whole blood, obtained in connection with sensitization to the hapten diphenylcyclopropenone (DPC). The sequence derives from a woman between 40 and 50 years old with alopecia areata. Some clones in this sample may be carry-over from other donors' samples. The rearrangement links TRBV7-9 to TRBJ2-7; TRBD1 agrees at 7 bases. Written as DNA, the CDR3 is TGTGCCAGCAGCTTAGACCGGACAGGCGGTAGCGAGCAGTACTTC. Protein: CASSLDRTGGSEQYF.